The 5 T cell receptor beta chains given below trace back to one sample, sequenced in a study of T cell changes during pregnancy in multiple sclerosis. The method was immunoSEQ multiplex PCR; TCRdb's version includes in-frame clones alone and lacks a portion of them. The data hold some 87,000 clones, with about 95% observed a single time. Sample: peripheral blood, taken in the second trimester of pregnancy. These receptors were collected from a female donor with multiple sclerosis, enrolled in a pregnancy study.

The CDR3 DNA is TGCGCCAGCAGCCAAGACGGGATCTCCTACGAGCAGTACTTC. Residues: CASSQDGISYEQYF. The chain has TRBV4-1 and TRBJ2-7, with D perhaps matching TRBD2 (5 bases). Germline-derived CDR1 and CDR2 are MGHRA and YSYEKL. Trimming shortened V by 0 bases and J by 0 bases, and 6 bases separated the two germline ends. The CDR3 runs to 14 residues.

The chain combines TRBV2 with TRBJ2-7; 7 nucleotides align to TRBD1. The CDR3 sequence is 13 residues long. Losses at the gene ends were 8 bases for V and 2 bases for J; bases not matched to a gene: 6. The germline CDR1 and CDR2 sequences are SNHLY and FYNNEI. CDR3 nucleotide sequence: TGTGCCAGCGGTCGGGACAGAGCCTACGAGCAGTACTTC. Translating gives CASGRDRAYEQYF.

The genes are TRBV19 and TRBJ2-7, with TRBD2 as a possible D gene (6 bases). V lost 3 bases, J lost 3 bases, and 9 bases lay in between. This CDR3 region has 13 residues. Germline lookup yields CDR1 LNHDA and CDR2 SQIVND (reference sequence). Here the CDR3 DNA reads TGTGCCAGTAGTATGGGGGGACTCTACGAGCAGTACTTC. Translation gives CASSMGGLYEQYF.

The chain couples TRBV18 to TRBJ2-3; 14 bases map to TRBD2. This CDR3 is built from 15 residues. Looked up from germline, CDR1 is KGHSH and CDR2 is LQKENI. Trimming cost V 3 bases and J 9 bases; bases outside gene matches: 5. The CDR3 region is CASSPGTSGSSTQYF. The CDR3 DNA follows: TGTGCCAGCTCACCCGGGACTAGCGGGAGTAGCACGCAGTATTTT.

This CDR3 is CASSDRGLGQPQHF. CDR3 coding DNA: TGTGCCAGTAGTGACAGGGGGCTAGGTCAGCCCCAGCATTTT. This chain joins TRBV19 and TRBJ1-5, with 10 bases identical to TRBD1. V trimming: 5 bases; J trimming: 6 bases; junction bases outside the gene matches: 4. Germline assignment: CDR1 LNHDA and CDR2 SQIVND (reference sequence). The CDR3 loop spans 14 amino acids.